This T cell receptor (beta chain) originates from a study of patients and donors after allogeneic stem cell transplantation. The CDR3 has 15 amino acids. V dropped 11 bases and J dropped 0 bases, with 17 bases sitting between them. From germline, CDR1 is LNHDA and CDR2 SQIVND (reference sequence). TCRdb re-called the RT-PCR reads with MiXCR, one entry per CDR3 protein. The sample has fewer than 500,000 distinct CDR3 sequences, approximately 16% seen once. The source is a human donor who was either an allogeneic HSCT recipient or a stem cell or donor lymphocyte infusion donor (not recorded which). It is not recorded whose cells these are; they may come from a transplant donor. Source material: blood, either unsorted or a sorted T cell fraction (not recorded which). The chain uses TRBV19 and TRBJ1-5, with D perhaps TRBD1 (6 bases). The CDR3 region is CAQQGQIHSNQPQHF. In DNA, the CDR3 is TGTGCCCAGCAGGGACAAATTCATAGCAATCAGCCCCAGCATTTT.